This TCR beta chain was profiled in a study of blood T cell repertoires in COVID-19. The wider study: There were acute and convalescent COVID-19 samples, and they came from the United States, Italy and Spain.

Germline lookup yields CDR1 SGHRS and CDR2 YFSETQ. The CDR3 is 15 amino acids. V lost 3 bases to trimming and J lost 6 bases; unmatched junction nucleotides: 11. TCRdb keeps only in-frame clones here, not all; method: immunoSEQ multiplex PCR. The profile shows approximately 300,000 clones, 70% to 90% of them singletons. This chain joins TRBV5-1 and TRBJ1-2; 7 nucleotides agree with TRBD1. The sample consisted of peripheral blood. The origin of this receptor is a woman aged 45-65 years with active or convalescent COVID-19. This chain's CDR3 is CASSYRQGGRDGYTF. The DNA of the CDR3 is TGCGCCAGCAGCTACCGACAGGGAGGACGTGATGGCTACACCTTC.